One T cell receptor (beta chain) is described in this entry. This PCR relied on a set of 60 Vbeta primers and 13 Jbeta primers. Here immunoSEQ multiplex PCR was the method, and the copy in TCRdb shows in-frame clones only, minus some. The sample has 110,000 to 150,000 clones, approximately 71% seen once. V gave up 3 bases and J gave up 4 bases; unmatched junction bases: 6. Germline CDR1 and CDR2: LGHNA and YNFKEQ. This CDR3 comprises 18 residues. This entry comes from a study of cytomegalovirus exposure and HLA in healthy donors. The V gene is TRBV4-2, the J gene TRBJ2-2; 15 bases fit TRBD2. The receptor's source is a woman aged 45-65 years in good health and CMV-seronegative. The specimen was PBMCs. CDR3 region: CASSHGLAGGVGTGELFF. Written as DNA, the CDR3 is TGTGCCAGCAGCCACGGACTAGCGGGGGGGGTCGGCACCGGGGAGCTGTTTTTT.